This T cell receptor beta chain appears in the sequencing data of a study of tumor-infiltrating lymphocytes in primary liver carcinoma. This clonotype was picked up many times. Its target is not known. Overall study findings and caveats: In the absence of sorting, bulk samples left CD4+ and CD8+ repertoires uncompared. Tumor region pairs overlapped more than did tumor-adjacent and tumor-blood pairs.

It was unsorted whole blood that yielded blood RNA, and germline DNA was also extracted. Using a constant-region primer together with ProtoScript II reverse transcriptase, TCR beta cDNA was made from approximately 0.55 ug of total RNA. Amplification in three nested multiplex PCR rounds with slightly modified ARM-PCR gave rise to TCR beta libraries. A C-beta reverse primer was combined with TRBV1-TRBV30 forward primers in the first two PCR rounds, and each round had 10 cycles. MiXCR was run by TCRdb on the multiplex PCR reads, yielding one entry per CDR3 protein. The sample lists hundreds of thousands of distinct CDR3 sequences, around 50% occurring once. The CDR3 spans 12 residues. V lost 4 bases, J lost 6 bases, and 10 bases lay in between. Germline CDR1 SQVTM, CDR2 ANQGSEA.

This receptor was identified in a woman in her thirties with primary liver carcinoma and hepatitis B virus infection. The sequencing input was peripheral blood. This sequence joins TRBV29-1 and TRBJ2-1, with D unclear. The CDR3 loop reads CSVAPRSNEQFF. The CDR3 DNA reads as TGCAGCGTTGCTCCCAGGTCCAATGAGCAGTTCTTC.